This T cell receptor beta chain was profiled in a study of T cell responses to AZD1222 COVID-19 vaccine. The wider study: Pooled samples include second doses given at about 4 or 12 weeks.

This CDR3 spans 15 amino acids. Germline CDR1 is SEHNR and CDR2 is FQNEAQ (reference sequence). The V gene lost 2 bases and the J gene lost 3 bases, with 12 bases spanning the gap. Study observations and caveats: Among those given AZD1222, only five to seven were seropositive at baseline. Clonal diversity was possibly underestimated; the donors were predominantly white British and more often female. Breadth and depth of Spike-specific TCRs rose after two AZD1222 doses.

A remark on this clone: What it binds is not known.

The assay was immunoSEQ multiplex PCR, and TCRdb's table has in-frame clones only and misses some. In the table there are 70,000 or so clones, about nine tenths of which are singletons. This clonotype originated in an adult in good health. The gene calls are TRBV7-9 and TRBJ2-3; D might be TRBD1 (5 bases). The sample was peripheral blood, taken on day 0 of AZD1222 vaccination. The chain's CDR3 is CASSLTGQDTDTQYF. Here the CDR3 DNA reads TGTGCCAGCAGCTTAACCGGACAAGATACAGATACGCAGTATTTT.